The following is a TCR beta chain sequence with its context. This sample is part of a study of T cell changes during pregnancy in multiple sclerosis. Profiled with immunoSEQ multiplex PCR; TCRdb holds only in-frame clones, not every one. The sample carries just over 50,000 clones, over 80% recorded once. The sequenced sample was CD4+ T cells from peripheral blood mononuclear cells, obtained after pregnancy. This clonotype originated in a female donor with multiple sclerosis, enrolled in a pregnancy study.

This chain's CDR3 is CASSKALRTGGTEAFF. In DNA, the CDR3 is TGTGCCAGCAGCAAAGCGCTCAGGACAGGGGGCACTGAAGCTTTCTTT. The chain has TRBV21-1 and TRBJ1-1; TRBD1 reflects the table's D call only, with no check against the DNA. TRBV21-1 is annotated as a pseudogene. This CDR3 spans 16 amino acids.